The clone carrying this T cell receptor (beta chain) has a handful of counts. The data belong to a study of identical twins. The CDR3 is made up of 13 amino acids. Germline lookup yields CDR1 ENHRY and CDR2 SYGVKD. The J segment lost 4 bases and the V segment lost 6 bases, leaving 2 bases of the junction unmatched. Using its own MiXCR run on the 5' RACE reads, TCRdb lists one record per CDR3 protein. The sample has roughly 540,000 distinct CDR3 sequences, 22% seen once. Every donor was a healthy Caucasian. The data were also submitted as part of a second study, on T cells expressing NK-cell markers. That investigation notes: Source material for TCR beta repertoires consisted of sorted CD3+CD56+NKG2C+, CD3+CD56+NKG2C- and CD3+CD56-NKG2C+ T cells.

The TCR comes from a woman between 18 and 30 years old in good health. The chain employs TRBV10-3 and TRBJ2-3; 9 bases are a match to TRBD1. Specimen: CD4+ T cells sorted from blood. The chain's CDR3 is CAIRTGGADTQYF. The DNA for the CDR3 is TGTGCCATCAGAACAGGGGGCGCAGATACGCAGTATTTT.